The next 5 T cell receptor beta chains were all read from a single sample in a study of cytomegalovirus exposure and HLA in healthy donors. PCR was performed using 60 Vbeta and 13 Jbeta primers. Some clones are missing from TCRdb's copy, which holds only in-frame ones; the method was immunoSEQ multiplex PCR. Here the sample spans about 160,000 clones, around three quarters being singletons. Sequencing was performed on PBMCs. These receptors originate from a man aged 35 to 55 in good health and CMV-seropositive.

The rearrangement uses TRBV7-2 and TRBJ1-2; unclear D gene. Trimming removed 3 bases at V and 2 bases at J, with 7 bases between. The CDR3 runs 13 residues. Germline V gives CDR1 SGHTA, CDR2 FQGNSA. CDR3 residues: CASSFAENYGYTF. CDR3 coding DNA: TGTGCCAGCAGCTTCGCCGAGAACTATGGCTACACCTTC.

In nucleotides, the CDR3 is TGTGCCAGCAGTTCGATGACAGGGGGCGTTTTTGAAAAACTGTTTTTT. The encoded protein is CASSSMTGGVFEKLFF. This chain uses TRBV6-5 with TRBJ1-4; 10 nucleotides align to TRBD1. V shed 4 bases and J 7 bases; nucleotides not matched to a gene: 9. CDR1 and CDR2 (germline): MNHEY, SVGAGI. The CDR3 sequence is 16 residues long.

V and J are TRBV12-5 and TRBJ1-2; 9 bases line up with TRBD1. The CDR3 runs 13 residues. Unmatched junction bases numbered 3, after V lost 5 bases and J lost 5 bases. Germline loops: CDR1 LGHNT, CDR2 FRNRAP. The CDR3, as DNA: TGTGCTAGTGGTCACGGGACAGGGTATGGCTACACCTTC. Protein product: CASGHGTGYGYTF.

V gene TRBV11-3 combines with J gene TRBJ2-7; perhaps TRBD2 as D (5 bases). V lost 1 base and J lost 9, with 10 bases in between. CDR1 and CDR2 (germline): SGHNT, YENEEA. This CDR3 region has 12 residues. The CDR3 loop is CASSLGGGRQYF. DNA of the CDR3: TGTGCCAGCAGCTTAGGAGGAGGAAGGCAGTACTTC.

This clone was recorded a few times. The V and J genes are TRBV7-6 and TRBJ2-2; 7 positions agree with TRBD1. This CDR3 has 14 amino acids. Germline trimming cut 3 bases from V and 4 bases from J; bases unmatched to any gene: 2. The germline gives CDR1 SGHVS, CDR2 FNYEAQ. The CDR3 DNA reads as TGTGCCAGCAGCTTGGGACAGAGCACCGGGGAGCTGTTTTTT. Its protein is CASSLGQSTGELFF.